This T cell receptor (beta chain) is drawn from a study of CD8+ T cells in alopecia areata (dated by TCRdb to between 2018 and 2020). Study-wide context: Treated patients were enrolled in an open-label pilot trial of oral tofacitinib, 5 to 10 mg twice daily, for moderate-to-severe alopecia areata. In humans, TCRbeta sequencing was performed on scalp tissue and on sorted CD4+ and CD8+ peripheral blood T cells from healthy controls and from patients with patchy or totalis/universalis alopecia areata. The RNA source kit depended on sample type: the PAXgene miRNA kit for fixed scalp, the miRNeasy kit for PBMCs, and the RNeasy kit for mouse skin. Scalp clonality was compared among normal scalp (n=4), patchy alopecia areata scalp (n=8), and alopecia totalis/universalis scalp (n=8). TCRbeta CDR3 regions were amplified by immunoSEQ multiplex PCR using 35 Vbeta forward and 13 Jbeta reverse primers. Patients on tofacitinib were biopsied at baseline and after 4 and 24 weeks of treatment, and several of the patients also had a later scalp biopsy. To study T cell clonal expansion in alopecia areata, the researchers applied high-throughput TCRbeta sequencing to both the C3H/HeJ mouse model and human patients. Patients stayed on tofacitinib for 6 to 18 months and then had 6 months of follow-up off drug so that delayed response and recurrence could be assessed.

In the case of this clone: What antigen it recognizes has not been identified. It has no much larger one-base neighbor in the sample; base qualities were not kept.

Study-wide findings and limitations: Resident alphabeta T cells in normal human skin are also sequenced, complicating scalp TCR repertoire analysis, unlike mouse skin dominated by gammadelta T cells. Shared TCR sequences between patients were less evident than in mice, which may be partly attributable to HLA diversity in the patient population. Lesional scalp, especially in alopecia totalis/universalis, showed higher clonality and more expanded CD8+ clones than normal scalp, suggesting antigenic drive.

The time point label, read with the paper, signifies: baseline before oral tofacitinib. Peripheral blood and lesional scalp punch biopsies were obtained from patients with alopecia areata. After PBMCs were isolated by density centrifugation and stained for CD3, CD4 and CD8, a FACSAria was used to sort CD4+ and CD8+ T cells. The receptor library was made with the immunoSEQ multiplex PCR assay. RNA was extracted from all samples and reverse transcribed into cDNA as template for TCR sequencing. SuperScript III was used for first-strand cDNA synthesis, primed with a 2:1 mix of oligo-dT and random hexamers. A synthetic immune receptor repertoire was used to gauge amplification bias, and whatever bias remained was removed computationally. In the source study's methods: Raw reads were preprocessed to remove errors, and CDR3 was defined by IMGT conventions from the conserved cysteine to phenylalanine. Clonality was computed as 1 minus the Shannon entropy, with the entropy normalized by log2 of the number of productive unique TCRs. Scalp TCRbeta sequences were cross-referenced with sorted blood CD4 and CD8 repertoires so that the CD4 or CD8 identity of scalp clones could be inferred. TCRdb stores this immuneACCESS table with in-frame sequences only. Part of the clones is absent; in the studies checked, under half of the shortfall reflects unresolved V genes, and no reason is known for the rest. From that table come the V and J calls and clone size; the DNA was used to work out D and trimming. This sample gives 130,000 to 150,000 clones in total; approximately 51% of them show up just once. The biggest ten clones account for 0.8% to 1% of the sample.

The CDR3 contains 15 residues, cysteine and phenylalanine counted. The sequence is cut down to CDR3 DNA, 45 bases in frame from base 1. Trimming accounts for 4 bases at V and 2 bases at J, while the number of junction bases matched to no gene is 3. Based on the germline V gene (reference sequence), the CDR1 and CDR2 sequences are LNHDA and SQIVND. This sequence was found in a human donor with alopecia areata. The chain employs TRBV19 and TRBJ2-1; 9 central nucleotides agree with TRBD2. The sample consisted of CD4+ T cells sorted from blood, taken at week 0. The CDR3 in this case is CASSTASGTYNEQFF. Read as DNA, the sequence is TGTGCCAGTAGTACTGCTAGCGGGACCTACAATGAGCAGTTCTTC.